The sequence of this T cell receptor (beta chain) was determined in a study of T cell repertoires in cytomegalovirus infection. CDR3 length equals 12 residues. Germline CDR1 reads SQVTM; CDR2 reads ANQGSEA. Deletions cut 5 bases from V and 5 bases from J, with 10 bases between. Via MiXCR, TCRdb re-called the reads, giving one row per CDR3 protein. In the table there are tens of thousands of distinct CDR3 sequences, roughly 20% of which are singletons. Many counts were recorded for this clonotype. The antigen is undetermined. This TCR came from a human donor in good health (CMV status not recorded). Some clones in this sample may be carry-over from other donors' samples. The sequencing sample was made of PBMCs, sequenced either directly or after in vitro stimulation (not recorded which). J is TRBJ2-1 and V is TRBV29-1; D might be TRBD1 (5 bases). CDR3 sequence reads: CSVREGDNEQFF. For the CDR3, the DNA is TGCAGCGTTCGTGAAGGGGACAATGAGCAGTTCTTC.